This TCR beta chain was observed in a study of cytotoxic CD8 clonotypes in ibrutinib-treated CLL. Overall study context: The patients, some 12 relapsed/refractory and approximately 14 treatment-naive, included about 18 who were IGHV unmutated.

Regarding this clone: As yet, its antigen is unknown.

The study, taken as a whole, reports: Sustained-remission patients were sampled at one set of times and progressing patients at different ones.

This CDR3 contains 15 residues. Losses at the gene ends were 4 bases for V and 4 bases for J; bases not matched to a gene: 3. Germline V gives CDR1 SNHLY, CDR2 FYNNEI. Libraries were prepared by immunoSEQ multiplex PCR; TCRdb keeps only in-frame clonotypes and omits some of them. The sample has under 300,000 clones; approximately 76% are singletons. V usage is TRBV2 and J usage is TRBJ2-2, with 10 bases lining up with TRBD1. The material sequenced was PBMCs, taken at disease progression, from a patient treated with ibrutinib. The receptor comes from a human donor with chronic lymphocytic leukemia. The CDR3 reads CASSVWDRGTGELFF. CDR3 bases: TGTGCCAGCAGTGTGTGGGACAGGGGCACCGGGGAGCTGTTTTTT.